This note documents a single T cell receptor (beta chain) sequence. The data originate from a study of blood T cell repertoires in COVID-19. The germline gives CDR1 KGHSH, CDR2 LQKENI. This CDR3 comprises 15 residues. V shed 2 bases and J shed 7 bases, with 18 bases lying between them. Under the authors' procedure: It was from reference gene primer amplification that nucleated cell counts were estimated. Only in-frame clones appear in the TCRdb table, and some are missing; sequencing was by immunoSEQ multiplex PCR. The V and J calls and clone size come from that table; D and trimming were worked out from the DNA. The repertoire holds about 250,000 clones, with just under 85% as singletons.

The V gene is TRBV18, the J gene TRBJ2-7; D may be TRBD2 (5 bases). The sequence came from a man aged 50 or older with acute or convalescent COVID-19. Sequenced: peripheral blood. CDR3 loop: CASSPEIPTGNEQYF. In DNA, the CDR3 is TGTGCCAGCTCACCAGAGATCCCGACGGGGAATGAGCAGTACTTC. The full variable domain, its missing parts supplied by reference TRBV18 and TRBJ2-7, is NAGVMQNPRHLVRRRGQEARLRCSPMKGHSHVYWYRQLPEEGLKFMVYLQKENIIDESGMPKERFSAEFPKEGPSILRIQQVVRGDSAAYFCASSPEIPTGNEQYFGPGTRLTVT.